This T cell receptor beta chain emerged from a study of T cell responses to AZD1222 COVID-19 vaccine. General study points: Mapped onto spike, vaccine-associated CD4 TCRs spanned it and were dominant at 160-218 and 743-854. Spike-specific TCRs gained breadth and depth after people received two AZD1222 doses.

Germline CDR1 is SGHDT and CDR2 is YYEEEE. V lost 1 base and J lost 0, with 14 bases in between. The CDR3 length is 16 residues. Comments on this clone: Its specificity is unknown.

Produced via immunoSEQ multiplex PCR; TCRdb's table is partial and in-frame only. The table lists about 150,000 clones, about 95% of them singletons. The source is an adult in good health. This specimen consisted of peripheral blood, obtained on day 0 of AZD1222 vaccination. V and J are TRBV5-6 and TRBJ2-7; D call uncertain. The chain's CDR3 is CASSLKASRSSYEQYV. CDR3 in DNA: TGTGCCAGCAGCTTGAAGGCATCCAGGAGCTCCTACGAGCAGTACGTC.